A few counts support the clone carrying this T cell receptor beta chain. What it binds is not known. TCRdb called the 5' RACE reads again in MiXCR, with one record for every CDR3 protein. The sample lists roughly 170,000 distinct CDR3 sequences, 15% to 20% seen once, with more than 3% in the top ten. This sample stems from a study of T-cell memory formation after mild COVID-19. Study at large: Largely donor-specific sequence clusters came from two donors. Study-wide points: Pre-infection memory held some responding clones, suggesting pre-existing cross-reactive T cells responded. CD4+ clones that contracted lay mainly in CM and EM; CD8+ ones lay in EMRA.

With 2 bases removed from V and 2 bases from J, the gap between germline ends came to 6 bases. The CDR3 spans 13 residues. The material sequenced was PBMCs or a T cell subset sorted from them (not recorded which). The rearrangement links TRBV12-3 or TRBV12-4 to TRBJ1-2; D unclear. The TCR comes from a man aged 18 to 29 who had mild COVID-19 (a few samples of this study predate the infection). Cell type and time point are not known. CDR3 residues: CASSLPPNYGYTF. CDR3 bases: TGTGCCAGCAGTTTACCGCCAAACTATGGCTACACCTTC.